A selection of T cell receptor beta chains follows, all from one sample in a study of blood T cell repertoires in COVID-19. The assay was immunoSEQ multiplex PCR, and TCRdb's table has in-frame clones only and misses some. The sample carries under 400,000 clones, approximately 86% recorded once. The material sequenced was PBMCs or T cells enriched from blood (not recorded which). The receptor set was obtained from a woman between 35 and 50 years old with acute COVID-19. Each CDR3 is given with its conserved first and last residue. Fields, in order: D gene, V gene, J gene, clone size, CDR3 DNA, CDR3 protein. A D gene is named only where the DNA matches it firmly. Clone size is stated in some rows and not others, as once, few, many or a class when expanded.

>-|TRBV12-3/TRBV12-4|TRBJ1-5|once
TGTGCCAGCAGTTTACGGGGAAATCAGCCCCAGCATTTT
CASSLRGNQPQHF
>-|TRBV6-5|TRBJ1-5|once
TGTGCCAGTGGGCAGGCACGTAGCAATCAGCCCCAGCATTTT
CASGQARSNQPQHF
>TRBD1|TRBV19|TRBJ1-5|-
TGTGCCAGTAGTTTATCAGACAGGGGGGGTCAGCCCCAGCATTTT
CASSLSDRGGQPQHF
>TRBD1|TRBV19|TRBJ1-6|-
TGTGCCAGTAGTAGATTTGGACAGGGGGGACTCTCCTATAATTCACCCCTCCACTTT
CASSRFGQGGLSYNSPLHF
>-|TRBV9|TRBJ1-3|once
TGTGCCAGCAGCCCCCGTATGGGTAGCGGAAACACCATATATTTT
CASSPRMGSGNTIYF
>TRBD1|TRBV27|TRBJ1-5|-
TGTGCCAGCAGTTCCGGACAGGGCTATGGCAATCAGCCCCAGCATTTT
CASSSGQGYGNQPQHF
>-|TRBV19|TRBJ2-2|-
TGTGCCAGTAGAAGCGTTGGGGCCGTCGGGGAGCTGTTTTTT
CASRSVGAVGELFF
>TRBD1|TRBV28|TRBJ1-5|-
TGTGCCAGCAGGAGGACAGGGGGTGGTCAGCCCCAGCATTTT
CASRRTGGGQPQHF
>-|TRBV19|TRBJ1-1|-
TGTGCCAGTAGTATAGACCAAAGGGGCAGGTCGAGTGCTTTCTTT
CASSIDQRGRSSAFF
>TRBD1|TRBV6-2/TRBV6-3|TRBJ1-1|few
TGTGCCAGCAGTATACGGACAGGGATGACTGAAGCTTTCTTT
CASSIRTGMTEAFF
>TRBD1|TRBV11-2|TRBJ1-1|-
TGTGCCAGCAGCCCCGGACAGGGGAGGACTGAAGCTTTCTTT
CASSPGQGRTEAFF
>-|TRBV23-1|TRBJ1-2|-
TGCGCCAGCAGAGTCAATCCGGGGGACCGAAGGTTCTATGGCTACACCTTC
CASRVNPGDRRFYGYTF
>-|TRBV18|TRBJ1-4|-
TGTGCCAGCTCACCACCGTGGGGTAGCGCTAATGAAAAACTGTTTTTT
CASSPPWGSANEKLFF
>TRBD2|TRBV10-2|TRBJ2-3|-
TGCGCCAGCAGTGAGTCCCTGGGGGCTAGCGGGAACTCAGATACGCAGTATTTT
CASSESLGASGNSDTQYF
>TRBD1|TRBV5-4|TRBJ2-2|few
TGTGCCAGCAGTTCCGACAGGGGGCTCCCCGGGGAGCTGTTTTTT
CASSSDRGLPGELFF
>-|TRBV7-2|TRBJ1-1|-
TGTGCCAGCACCCTAAACAGGCTGGGGACTGAAGCTTTCTTT
CASTLNRLGTEAFF
>TRBD1|TRBV5-8|TRBJ2-1|-
TGTGCCAGCAGCTTGGGACAGGGGGCGTACAATGAGCAGTTCTTC
CASSLGQGAYNEQFF
>-|TRBV2|TRBJ1-5|-
TGTGCCAGCAGTGAAGGCGCTAGACTCAATAGCAATCAGCCCCAGCATTTT
CASSEGARLNSNQPQHF
>-|TRBV5-1|TRBJ1-2|-
TGCGCCAGCAGCTCCACCCGTCAGAAAAACTATGGCTACACCTTC
CASSSTRQKNYGYTF
>-|TRBV19|TRBJ1-1|-
TGTGCCAGTAGTATACAGGGGTTATCCACTGAAGCTTTCTTT
CASSIQGLSTEAFF
>-|TRBV27|TRBJ2-1|-
TGTGCCAGCAGCAGGGGCGAGAATGAGCAGTTCTTC
CASSRGENEQFF
>-|TRBV7-9|TRBJ1-4|once
TGTGCCAGCAGCCCGCATGGGAAGGGAGGTGGTGAAAAACTGTTTTTT
CASSPHGKGGGEKLFF
>TRBD1|TRBV6-5|TRBJ1-5|-
TGTGCCAGTGAACAGGGGGCGGCGAGCAATCAGCCCCAGCATTTT
CASEQGAASNQPQHF
>TRBD2|TRBV18|TRBJ2-2|-
TGTGCCAGCTCTTCACTCCGCGAGGGACTAGCGGGGATCGGGGAGCTGTTTTTT
CASSSLREGLAGIGELFF
>-|TRBV28|TRBJ2-4|-
TGTGCCAGCCTGGAGGCCCGGGCCAAAAACATTCAGTACTTC
CASLEARAKNIQYF
>TRBD1|TRBV4-1|TRBJ2-7|-
TGCGCCAGCAGCCAGAGACAGGGGGCCGTGATATACGAGCAGTACTTC
CASSQRQGAVIYEQYF
>-|TRBV27|TRBJ1-5|few
TGTGCCAGCAGTTTATATGGGGGGGTTCAGCATTTT
CASSLYGGVQHF
>-|TRBV5-4|TRBJ2-2|-
TGTGCCAGCAGCCTCGGGCAGGGACTCAACACCGGGGAGCTGTTTTTT
CASSLGQGLNTGELFF
>-|TRBV12-3/TRBV12-4|TRBJ2-5|-
TGTGCCAGCAGCCTCAGGGAGGACCAGTACTTC
CASSLREDQYF
>-|TRBV11-2|TRBJ2-7|once
TGTGCCAGCAGCTTACAACTAGCACAAGAGCAGTACTTC
CASSLQLAQEQYF
>-|TRBV3-1/TRBV3-2|TRBJ1-5|few
TGTGCCAGCAGCCAAGCAGGGCTGGGTCAGCCCCAGCATTTT
CASSQAGLGQPQHF
>TRBD1|TRBV28|TRBJ2-7|-
TGTGCCAGCAGTTCCTCGGACAGGGCCTCCTACGAGCAGTACTTC
CASSSSDRASYEQYF
>TRBD1|TRBV7-6|TRBJ2-3|-
TGTGCCAGCAGCTTAGCTCGGACAGGGACCAGTACAGATACGCAGTATTTT
CASSLARTGTSTDTQYF
>-|TRBV3-1/TRBV3-2|TRBJ2-2|-
TGTGCCAGCAGCCAAGAGCGGAGGGGCCGGTCCGGGGAGCTGTTTTTT
CASSQERRGRSGELFF
>-|TRBV29-1|TRBJ2-5|-
TGCAGCGTTGAGACGGGAGTTGAGACCCAGTACTTC
CSVETGVETQYF
>-|TRBV5-5|TRBJ1-2|few
TGTGCCAGCAGCGTGACAGCTAACTATGGCTACACCTTC
CASSVTANYGYTF
>-|TRBV11-2|TRBJ1-3|-
TGTGCCAGCAGCCGACAAACAAGTGGAAACACCATATATTTT
CASSRQTSGNTIYF
>TRBD2|TRBV11-2|TRBJ2-1|-
TGTGCCAGCAGCTTATTAGCGGGAGGTTACTACAATGAGCAGTTCTTC
CASSLLAGGYYNEQFF
>TRBD1|TRBV4-1|TRBJ2-7|-
TGCGCCAGCAGCCAAGGGACAGGAGACTCCTACGAGCAGTACTTC
CASSQGTGDSYEQYF
>-|TRBV11-2|TRBJ2-5|-
TGTGCCAGCAGCCCTATCGCGGCAGAGACCCAGTACTTC
CASSPIAAETQYF
>-|TRBV20-1|TRBJ2-3|-
TGCAGTGCTAGTGCCCTAGCGCTGAGCACAGATACGCAGTATTTT
CSASALALSTDTQYF
>-|TRBV9|TRBJ1-6|-
TGTGCCAGCAGCGGGCCCGGGGCCGGGGGTTCACCCCTCCACTTT
CASSGPGAGGSPLHF
>-|TRBV6-4|TRBJ2-3|-
TGTGCCAGCAGTGTCAAGGGAGGCACAGATACGCAGTATTTT
CASSVKGGTDTQYF